These T cell receptor beta chains were read from a single sample in a study of technical replicates of blood from a few donors. Profiled with immunoSEQ multiplex PCR; TCRdb holds only in-frame clones, not every one. The sample lists roughly 81,000 clones, just over 85% occurring once. Material for sequencing was PBMCs. These receptors originate from a human donor in good health. Some clones in this sample may be carry-over from other donors' samples. CDR3s include the opening cysteine and the closing phenylalanine or tryptophan. D genes are given only for firm matches. Rows may omit the clone size; those that give it use once, few, many or a size class.

CDR3 length: 15; V gene: TRBV4-1; J gene: TRBJ1-1; D gene: .; clone size: .; CDR3 DNA: TGCGCCAGCAGCCAAGGACAGGACGGGAGGACTGAAGCTTTCTTT; CDR3 protein: CASSQGQDGRTEAFF
CDR3 length: 14; V gene: TRBV6-1; J gene: TRBJ1-2; D gene: .; clone size: .; CDR3 DNA: TGTGCCAGCAGTGATAGAACCAGGGCGGGGGGCTACACCTTC; CDR3 protein: CASSDRTRAGGYTF
CDR3 length: 13; V gene: TRBV2; J gene: TRBJ1-5; D gene: .; clone size: .; CDR3 DNA: TGTGCCAGCAGCCCCGGAGGGCTTCAGCCCCAGCATTTT; CDR3 protein: CASSPGGLQPQHF
CDR3 length: 13; V gene: TRBV29-1; J gene: TRBJ2-5; D gene: .; clone size: .; CDR3 DNA: TGCAGCCAGTATACAGGGACAAGTGAGACCCAGTACTTC; CDR3 protein: CSQYTGTSETQYF
CDR3 length: 15; V gene: TRBV5-5; J gene: TRBJ1-1; D gene: .; clone size: .; CDR3 DNA: TGTGCCAGCAGCTTCAACGGCAGGGTGAGCACTGAAGCTTTCTTT; CDR3 protein: CASSFNGRVSTEAFF
CDR3 length: 13; V gene: TRBV7-7; J gene: TRBJ2-3; D gene: TRBD1; clone size: few; CDR3 DNA: TGTGCCAGCAGCCGACAGGGGACAGATACGCAGTATTTT; CDR3 protein: CASSRQGTDTQYF
CDR3 length: 13; V gene: TRBV2; J gene: TRBJ1-5; D gene: .; clone size: .; CDR3 DNA: TGTGCCAGTCACGGACAGAGCAATCAGCCCCAGCATTTT; CDR3 protein: CASHGQSNQPQHF
CDR3 length: 13; V gene: TRBV10-3; J gene: TRBJ1-1; D gene: .; clone size: .; CDR3 DNA: TGTGCCATCAGTCCCCAGGGGCGAACTGAAGCTTTCTTT; CDR3 protein: CAISPQGRTEAFF
CDR3 length: 17; V gene: TRBV18; J gene: TRBJ2-6; D gene: .; clone size: .; CDR3 DNA: TGTGCCAGCTCACCGGGAACAGGCCTCTCTGGGGCCAACGTCCTGACTTTC; CDR3 protein: CASSPGTGLSGANVLTF
CDR3 length: 12; V gene: TRBV19; J gene: TRBJ1-1; D gene: .; clone size: .; CDR3 DNA: TGTGCCTCCGGGACACCGAACACTGAAGCTTTCTTT; CDR3 protein: CASGTPNTEAFF
CDR3 length: 14; V gene: TRBV30; J gene: TRBJ2-3; D gene: TRBD2; clone size: .; CDR3 DNA: TGTGCCTGGACTTCTAGCGGGAACCCAGATACGCAGTATTTT; CDR3 protein: CAWTSSGNPDTQYF
CDR3 length: 12; V gene: TRBV5-4; J gene: TRBJ1-1; D gene: .; clone size: .; CDR3 DNA: TGTGCCAGCAGCAAACCTGGCGGTGAAGCTTTCTTT; CDR3 protein: CASSKPGGEAFF
CDR3 length: 14; V gene: TRBV5-1; J gene: TRBJ2-5; D gene: TRBD2; clone size: .; CDR3 DNA: TGCGCCAGCAGCCTCTCTAGCGGGGAGGGGACCCAGTACTTC; CDR3 protein: CASSLSSGEGTQYF
CDR3 length: 14; V gene: TRBV7-9; J gene: TRBJ2-2; D gene: .; clone size: .; CDR3 DNA: TGTGCCGCCGGGCCGGACACGAACACCGGGGAGCTGTTTTTT; CDR3 protein: CAAGPDTNTGELFF
CDR3 length: 17; V gene: TRBV4-1; J gene: TRBJ2-7; D gene: .; clone size: .; CDR3 DNA: TGCGCCAGCAGCCAGACTACTGAGCGGTCATACTCCTACGAGCAGTACTTC; CDR3 protein: CASSQTTERSYSYEQYF
CDR3 length: 16; V gene: TRBV6-1; J gene: TRBJ1-3; D gene: .; clone size: .; CDR3 DNA: TGTGCCAGCAGTGAATCCTTTGGGGGCGGTGGAAACACCATATATTTT; CDR3 protein: CASSESFGGGGNTIYF
CDR3 length: 16; V gene: TRBV27; J gene: TRBJ1-6; D gene: .; clone size: .; CDR3 DNA: TGTGCCAGCAGTCCTAGGGGAAACTCCTATAATTCACCCCTCCACTTT; CDR3 protein: CASSPRGNSYNSPLHF
CDR3 length: 15; V gene: TRBV7-2; J gene: TRBJ2-3; D gene: .; clone size: .; CDR3 DNA: TGTGCCAGCAGTGACGAGGGTAAGGGCACAGATACGCAGTATTTT; CDR3 protein: CASSDEGKGTDTQYF
CDR3 length: 13; V gene: TRBV29-1; J gene: TRBJ1-2; D gene: .; clone size: .; CDR3 DNA: TGCAGCGTTGGTGGGGCGGAGGGCTATGGCCACACCTTC; CDR3 protein: CSVGGAEGYGHTF
CDR3 length: 15; V gene: TRBV2; J gene: TRBJ2-1; D gene: TRBD2; clone size: once; CDR3 DNA: TGTGCCAGCAGGGGGGGACTAGCGGGAAACAATGAGCAGTTCTTC; CDR3 protein: CASRGGLAGNNEQFF
CDR3 length: 15; V gene: TRBV5-1; J gene: TRBJ1-3; D gene: .; clone size: .; CDR3 DNA: TGCGCCAGCAGCTTGGTAGGATCGGGTCTCAACACCATATATTTT; CDR3 protein: CASSLVGSGLNTIYF